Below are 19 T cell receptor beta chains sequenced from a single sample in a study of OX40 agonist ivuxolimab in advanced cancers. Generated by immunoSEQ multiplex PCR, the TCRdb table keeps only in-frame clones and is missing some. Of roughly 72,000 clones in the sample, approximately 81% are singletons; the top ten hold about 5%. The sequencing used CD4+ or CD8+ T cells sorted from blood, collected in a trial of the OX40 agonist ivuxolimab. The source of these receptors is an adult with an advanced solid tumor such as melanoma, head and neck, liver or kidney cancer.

The CDR3 region is CASKASANTGELFF. The CDR3 coding sequence is TGTGCCAGCAAGGCCTCGGCGAACACCGGGGAGCTGTTTTTT. This chain joins TRBV2 and TRBJ2-2; D is ambiguous. V was trimmed by 7 bases and J by 0 bases, leaving 9 bases between them. The germline CDR1 and CDR2 sequences are SNHLY and FYNNEI. The CDR3 length is 14 residues.

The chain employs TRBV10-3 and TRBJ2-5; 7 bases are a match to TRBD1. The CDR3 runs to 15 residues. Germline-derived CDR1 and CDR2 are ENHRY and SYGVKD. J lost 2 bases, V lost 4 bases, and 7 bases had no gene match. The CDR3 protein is CAISVGTELQETQYF. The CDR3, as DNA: TGTGCCATCAGTGTAGGGACAGAATTACAAGAGACCCAGTACTTC.

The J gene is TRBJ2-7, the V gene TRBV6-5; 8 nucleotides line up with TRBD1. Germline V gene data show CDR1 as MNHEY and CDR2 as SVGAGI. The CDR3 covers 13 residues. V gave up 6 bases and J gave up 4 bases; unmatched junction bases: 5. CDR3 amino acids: CASRDRALYEQYF. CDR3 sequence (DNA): TGTGCCAGCAGGGACAGGGCGTTATACGAGCAGTACTTC.

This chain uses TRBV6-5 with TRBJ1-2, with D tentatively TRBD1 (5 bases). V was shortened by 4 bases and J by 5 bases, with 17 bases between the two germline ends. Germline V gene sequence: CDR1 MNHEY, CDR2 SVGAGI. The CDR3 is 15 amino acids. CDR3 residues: CASSWKSTAQYGYTF. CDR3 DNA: TGTGCCAGCAGTTGGAAATCGACAGCCCAGTATGGCTACACCTTC.

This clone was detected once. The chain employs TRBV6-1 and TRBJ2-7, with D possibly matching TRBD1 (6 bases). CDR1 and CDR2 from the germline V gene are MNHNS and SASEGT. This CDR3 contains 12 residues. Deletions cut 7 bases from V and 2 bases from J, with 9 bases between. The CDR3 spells CASIGQTYEQYF. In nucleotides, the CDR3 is TGTGCCAGCATAGGACAGACCTACGAGCAGTACTTC.

Written as DNA, the CDR3 is TGTGCCAGCTCATCGACAGGGGCAGCACAGGACACGCAGTATTTT. It encodes CASSSTGAAQDTQYF. The chain couples TRBV18 to TRBJ2-3; TRBD1 matches 8 bases. The V gene's germline CDR1 is KGHSH and CDR2 LQKENI. The J segment lost 9 bases and the V segment lost 5 bases, leaving 13 bases of the junction unmatched. The CDR3 runs to 15 residues.

In nucleotides, the CDR3 is TGTGCCAGCAGCTTAGAGGGACGGTACAATCAGCCCCAGCATTTT. Protein sequence: CASSLEGRYNQPQHF. This chain connects TRBV7-9 to TRBJ1-5; weak D call: TRBD1 (5 bases). Germline V gene lookup returns CDR1 SEHNR and CDR2 FQNEAQ (reference sequence). The length of the CDR3 is 15 residues. Deletions cut 1 base from V and 3 bases from J, with 10 bases between.

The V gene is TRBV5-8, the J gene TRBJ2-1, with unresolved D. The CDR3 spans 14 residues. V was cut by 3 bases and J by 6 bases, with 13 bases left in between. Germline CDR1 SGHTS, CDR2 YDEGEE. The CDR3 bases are TGTGCCAGCAGCTCCGGCCTATCCAGCAATGAGCAGTTCTTC. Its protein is CASSSGLSSNEQFF.

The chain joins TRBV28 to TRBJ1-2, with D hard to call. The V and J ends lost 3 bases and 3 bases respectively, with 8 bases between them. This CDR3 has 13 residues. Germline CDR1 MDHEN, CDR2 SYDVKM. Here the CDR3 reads CASSFVGHYGYTF. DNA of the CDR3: TGTGCCAGCAGTTTTGTGGGTCACTATGGCTACACCTTC.

CDR3 region: CASSQGSGAPSGYTF. The CDR3 DNA reads TGCGCCAGCAGCCAAGGGTCCGGGGCCCCCAGCGGCTACACCTTC. The chain joins TRBV4-1 to TRBJ1-2; the D gene is possibly TRBD1 (5 bases). The germline CDR1 and CDR2 sequences are MGHRA and YSYEKL. Trimming removed 1 base at V and 8 bases at J, with 17 bases between. The CDR3 is 15 residues long.

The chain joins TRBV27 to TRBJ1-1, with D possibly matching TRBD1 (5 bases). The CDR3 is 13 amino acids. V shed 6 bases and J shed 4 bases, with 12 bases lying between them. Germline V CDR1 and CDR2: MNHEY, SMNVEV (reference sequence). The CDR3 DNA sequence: TGTGCCAGCAGAAGGAGCGGGGGCACTGAAGCTTTCTTT. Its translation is CASRRSGGTEAFF.

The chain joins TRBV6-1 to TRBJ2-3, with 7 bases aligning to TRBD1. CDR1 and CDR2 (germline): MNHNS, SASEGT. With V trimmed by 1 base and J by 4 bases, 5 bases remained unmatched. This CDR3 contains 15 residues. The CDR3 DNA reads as TGTGCCAGCAGTGAAGAGGAAGGGGGCGCAGATACGCAGTATTTT. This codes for CASSEEEGGADTQYF.

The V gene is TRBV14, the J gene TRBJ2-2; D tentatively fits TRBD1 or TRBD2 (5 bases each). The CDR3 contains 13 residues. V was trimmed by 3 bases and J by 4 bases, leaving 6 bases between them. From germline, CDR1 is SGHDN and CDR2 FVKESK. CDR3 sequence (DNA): TGTGCCAGCAGCCATGGGGGCACCGGGGAGCTGTTTTTT. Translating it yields CASSHGGTGELFF.

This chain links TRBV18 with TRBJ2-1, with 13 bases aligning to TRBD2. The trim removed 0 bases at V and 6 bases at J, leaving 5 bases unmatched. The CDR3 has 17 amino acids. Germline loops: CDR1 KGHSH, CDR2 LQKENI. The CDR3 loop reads CASSPPSLAGGGNEQFF. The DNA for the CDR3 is TGTGCCAGCTCACCACCATCACTAGCGGGAGGGGGCAATGAGCAGTTCTTC.

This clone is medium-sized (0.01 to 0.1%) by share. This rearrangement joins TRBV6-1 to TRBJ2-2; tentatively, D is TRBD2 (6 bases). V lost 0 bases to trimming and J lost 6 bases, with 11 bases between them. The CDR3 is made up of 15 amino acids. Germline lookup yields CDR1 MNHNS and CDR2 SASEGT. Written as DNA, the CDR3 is TGTGCCAGCAGTGAAGCAGGCGGGGTCCCCGGGGAGCTGTTTTTT. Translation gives CASSEAGGVPGELFF.

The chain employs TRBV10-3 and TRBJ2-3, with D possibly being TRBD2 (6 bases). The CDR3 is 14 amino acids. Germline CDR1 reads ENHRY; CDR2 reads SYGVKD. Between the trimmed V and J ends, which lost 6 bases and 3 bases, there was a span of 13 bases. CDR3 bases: TGTGCCATCAGGGAGGGACTTACGACAGATACGCAGTATTTT. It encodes CAIREGLTTDTQYF.

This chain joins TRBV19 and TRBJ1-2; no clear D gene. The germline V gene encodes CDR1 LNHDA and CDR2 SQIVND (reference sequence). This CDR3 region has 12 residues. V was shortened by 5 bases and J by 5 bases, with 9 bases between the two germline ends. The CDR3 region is CASSYSFYGYTF. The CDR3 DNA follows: TGTGCCAGTAGTTATTCCTTTTATGGCTACACCTTC.

The CDR3 loop reads CASSEGGGNQPQHF. CDR3 in DNA: TGTGCCAGCAGCGAAGGGGGCGGTAATCAGCCCCAGCATTTT. The chain employs TRBV9 and TRBJ1-5, with 7 bases matching TRBD1. Germline values: CDR1 SGDLS, CDR2 YYNGEE. The CDR3 length is 14 residues. V shed 3 bases and J 4 bases; nucleotides not matched to a gene: 4.

CDR3 amino acids: CASSLSGNTEAFF. DNA of the CDR3: TGTGCCAGCAGTCTAAGCGGGAACACTGAAGCTTTCTTT. The chain carries TRBV6-6 and TRBJ1-1; D is uncertain. Deletions cut 5 bases from V and 1 base from J, with 8 bases between. CDR1 and CDR2 (germline): MNHNY, SVGAGI (reference sequence). The CDR3 loop spans 13 amino acids.